This T cell receptor (beta chain) is from a study of vaccination and CD4 T cells after COVID-19. Cultured CD4+ T cells had their DNA profiled by the Oncomine TCR Beta short-read assay. TCRdb ran MiXCR on the PCR reads and lists one entry per CDR3 protein. Of approximately 5,000 distinct CDR3 sequences listed, approximately 48% are singletons. On this clonotype: Its antigen is not identified.

Treatment defined: approximately 9-day PBMC culture with coronavirus spike peptide pools or control peptides (ViraFEST assay). The CDR3 contains 14 residues. V lost 4 bases, J lost 8 bases, and 16 bases lay in between. Germline CDR1 reads KGHDR; CDR2 reads SFDVKD. The source of this sequence is a human donor who had recovered from COVID-19. The sequenced sample was CD4+ T cells from blood, cultured in vitro. The chain carries TRBV24-1 and TRBJ1-2; D is unclear. The CDR3 bases are TGTGCCACCAGTGACCGCGGGCCTCTCAAAGGCTACACCTTC. Amino acids: CATSDRGPLKGYTF.